A selection of T cell receptor beta chains follows, all from one sample in a study of CD8+CD57+ T cells in acquired aplastic anemia. TCRdb called the reads again in MiXCR, with one record for every CDR3 protein. Of under 250,000 distinct CDR3 sequences in the sample, almost 35% are singletons; the top ten hold 0.95% to 1.2%. The sequencing input was sorted CD4+, CD8+, or CD8+CD57+ T cells (not recorded which) from PBMCs. The source of these receptors is a human donor in good health, serving as a control. Both conserved end residues are part of each CDR3. The D gene is left open where the match is weak. The listing skips clone size in some rows; elsewhere it reads once, few, many or a size class.

D gene	clone size	V gene	J gene	CDR3 DNA	CDR3 protein
-	few	TRBV20-1	TRBJ2-2	TGCAGTGCTAAGCCTTCCGGGGTGGCCGGGGAGCTGTTTTTT	CSAKPSGVAGELFF
TRBD2	few	TRBV18	TRBJ2-1	TGTGCCAGCTCACCGCTAGCGGGAGAAGGGAATGAGCAGTTCTTC	CASSPLAGEGNEQFF
TRBD1	many	TRBV2	TRBJ2-5	TGTGCCAGCAGAGCCAGGGGGCGCTTGGGTATGGAGACCCAGTACTTC	CASRARGRLGMETQYF
-	-	TRBV6-5	TRBJ1-3	TGTGCCAGCAGTTTACGGAGTGGAAACACCATATATTTT	CASSLRSGNTIYF
-	-	TRBV2	TRBJ2-1	TGTGCCAGCTCGACAACAAAGACAGAGAACAATGAGCAGTTCTTC	CASSTTKTENNEQFF
TRBD1	-	TRBV12-3/TRBV12-4	TRBJ2-5	TGTGCCAGCAGTTTAGGCCGGGACAGTCAGACCCAGTACTTC	CASSLGRDSQTQYF
-	-	TRBV20-1	TRBJ1-1	TGCAGTGCTAGAGACGGAGGGCAGAACACTGAAGCTTTCTTT	CSARDGGQNTEAFF
-	many	TRBV29-1	TRBJ1-3	TGCAGCATCCAAAGGGGCTCTGGAAACACCATATATTTT	CSIQRGSGNTIYF
-	few	TRBV30	TRBJ2-5	TGTGCCTGGAGTGACAGGTTGCTAGAGACCCAGTACTTC	CAWSDRLLETQYF
TRBD1	many	TRBV10-2	TRBJ1-5	TGCGCCACCGGATCACAGGGGGCCCAAAATCAGCCCCAGCATTTT	CATGSQGAQNQPQHF
-	many	TRBV19	TRBJ1-1	TGTGCCAGTAGTATCGCCAGCAACACTGAAGCTTTCTTT	CASSIASNTEAFF
-	-	TRBV4-2	TRBJ2-7	TGTGCCAGCAGCCAAGATGTACCACATAAGCTCCCCTACGAGCAGTACTTC	CASSQDVPHKLPYEQYF
-	many	TRBV5-4	TRBJ1-2	TGTGCCAGCAGCAGGGAGATCTATGGCTACACCTTC	CASSREIYGYTF
TRBD2	-	TRBV7-8	TRBJ2-5	TGTGCCAGCAGCGCAACTAGCGGGGGGGCTAAAGAGACCCAGTACTTC	CASSATSGGAKETQYF
-	few	TRBV19	TRBJ2-1	TGTGCCAGTAGTATTGGAGACAGCCCCTCTTCCTTC	CASSIGDSPSSF
-	-	TRBV3-1	TRBJ1-6	TGTGCCAGCTCTCTATACAGGGATCTGAGTTTTGGTTCACCCCTCCACTTT	CASSLYRDLSFGSPLHF
TRBD1	many	TRBV19	TRBJ1-2	TGTGCCAGTACATACGACAGGGCCTATGGCTACACCTTC	CASTYDRAYGYTF
-	many	TRBV4-1	TRBJ2-5	TGCGCCAGCAGCCAAGATGGAGTGGGATGGGAGACCCAGTACTTC	CASSQDGVGWETQYF
TRBD1	few	TRBV5-4	TRBJ1-4	TGTGCCAGCAGCGGGGGACAGGGGACGGGTGAAAAACTGTTTTTT	CASSGGQGTGEKLFF
-	-	TRBV6-1	TRBJ2-7	TGTCCCAGCAGCCCGAGACTAGATTCCTGCGAGCAGTACTTC	CPSSPRLDSCEQYF
-	few	TRBV12-3/TRBV12-4	TRBJ2-1	TGTGCCAGCCGGGGTGGGTTGTACAATGAGCAGTTCTTC	CASRGGLYNEQFF
-	-	TRBV18	TRBJ2-5	TGTGCCAGCTCACCTGGTATGGAGACCCAGTACTTC	CASSPGMETQYF
-	-	TRBV20-1	TRBJ2-3	TGCAGTGCTAGAGTGGGACCGAACACAGATACGCAGTATTTT	CSARVGPNTDTQYF
TRBD1	-	TRBV10-3	TRBJ2-7	TGTGCCATCAGTGACGGGACAGGGATAAGCGAGCAGTACTTC	CAISDGTGISEQYF
-	few	TRBV20-1	TRBJ2-7	TGCAGTGCCAGCAGCCCCCTCGGTCCCGACGAGCAGTACTTC	CSASSPLGPDEQYF
-	-	TRBV7-2	TRBJ1-2	TGTGCCAGCAGCTTAATTCGCGGCTATGGCTACACCTTC	CASSLIRGYGYTF
-	many	TRBV12-3/TRBV12-4	TRBJ1-2	TGTGCCAGCAGCCTGGGCCGTCCGAGCGGTGGCTACACCTTC	CASSLGRPSGGYTF
TRBD1	few	TRBV10-3	TRBJ1-6	TGTGCCATGAGAAACAGGGGGAATTCACCCCTCCACTTT	CAMRNRGNSPLHF
-	-	TRBV24-1	TRBJ1-1	TGTGCCACCTCACAGAACACTGAAGCTTTCTTT	CATSQNTEAFF
-	few	TRBV20-1	TRBJ1-3	TGCAGTGCTAGAGGAGGGGGTCCTGGAAACACCATATATTTT	CSARGGGPGNTIYF
TRBD1	-	TRBV19	TRBJ1-2	TGTGCCAGTAGTATAAGGGGCGGACAGGGGGGAAATGGCTACACCTTC	CASSIRGGQGGNGYTF
TRBD2	-	TRBV2	TRBJ2-7	TGTGCCAGCAGTTTAAGATTCGGGGGGACCTACGAGCAGTACTTC	CASSLRFGGTYEQYF
-	-	TRBV11-2	TRBJ1-1	TGTGCCAGCAGCTTAGGGGGGACCACATTGAACACTGAAGCTTTCTTT	CASSLGGTTLNTEAFF
-	many	TRBV5-1	TRBJ1-2	TGCGCCAGCAGCCCGGACAGAACTAACTATGGCTACACCTTC	CASSPDRTNYGYTF
TRBD1	-	TRBV20-1	TRBJ2-7	TGCCGGGACAGAAACTACGAGCAGTACTTC	CRDRNYEQYF
-	few	TRBV19	TRBJ2-1	TGTGCCAGTAGTTGGCTGGTTGGGGACAATGAGCAGTTCTTC	CASSWLVGDNEQFF
-	-	TRBV24-1	TRBJ1-2	TGTGCCACCAGTGATACCGGACAGAGCTATGGCTACACCTTC	CATSDTGQSYGYTF
-	many	TRBV20-1	TRBJ1-5	TGCAGTGCTAGAGTGGCGGGTACGCAGCCCCAGCATTTT	CSARVAGTQPQHF
-	many	TRBV2	TRBJ1-5	TGTGCCAGCGGTGGTAACGGACAGCCCCAGCATTTT	CASGGNGQPQHF
-	many	TRBV7-9	TRBJ1-5	TGTGCCAGCAGCCGCGGACAGTACAATCAGCCCCAGCATTTT	CASSRGQYNQPQHF
TRBD1	-	TRBV2	TRBJ1-4	TGTGCCAGTACGGGACAGGGCGGTGAAAAACTGTTTTTC	CASTGQGGEKLFF
-	-	TRBV12-3/TRBV12-4	TRBJ2-3	TGTGCCAGCAGTTTTCTCCCCACAGGCAGCACAGATACGCAGTATTTT	CASSFLPTGSTDTQYF
-	-	TRBV2	TRBJ1-5	TGTGCCAGCAGTGAGGACAGTTATAGCAATCAGCCCCAGCATTTT	CASSEDSYSNQPQHF
-	many	TRBV7-9	TRBJ1-2	TGTGCCAGCAGCTTCACCGGGACGGCCAACTATGGCTACACCTTC	CASSFTGTANYGYTF
-	-	TRBV2	TRBJ1-2	TGTGCCAGCAGGGACTGGGGCTACACCTTC	CASRDWGYTF
-	many	TRBV7-3	TRBJ1-6	TGTGCCAGCAGCCGCCTCGGGGGGGAACATTCACCCCTCCACTTT	CASSRLGGEHSPLHF
-	many	TRBV20-1	TRBJ2-7	TGCAGTGCTAGTATTAAGCGGCGAAGCTCCTACGAGCAGTACTTC	CSASIKRRSSYEQYF